This passage covers 6 T cell receptor beta chains from one sample sequenced in a study of blood T cell repertoires in COVID-19. Only in-frame clones appear in the TCRdb table, and some are missing; sequencing was by immunoSEQ multiplex PCR. The sample holds 500,000 or so clones, roughly 87% seen once. Sequenced sample: PBMCs or T cells enriched from blood (not recorded which). These receptors were taken from a woman younger than 30 who had recovered from COVID-19.

The rearrangement uses TRBV5-1 and TRBJ2-7, with D hard to call. CDR1 is SGHRS and CDR2 is YFSETQ in the germline V gene. The CDR3 has 13 amino acids. V was shortened by 2 bases and J by 3 bases, with 9 bases between the two germline ends. CDR3 DNA: TGCGCCAGCAGCTTAAACAGATTCTACGAGCAGTACTTC. This translates into CASSLNRFYEQYF.

CDR3 DNA: TGTGCCAGCAGCCTCAGGGACTATGGCTACACCTTC. This encodes CASSLRDYGYTF. The chain has TRBV7-9 and TRBJ1-2; TRBD1 is a possible D gene (5 bases). The CDR3 is 12 amino acids. V lost 5 bases and J 3 bases, leaving 7 bases between the germline ends. CDR1 is SEHNR and CDR2 is FQNEAQ in the germline V gene (reference sequence).

This chain joins TRBV25-1 and TRBJ2-7; 7 nucleotides align to TRBD2. This CDR3 has 16 residues. The trim removed 1 base at V and 2 bases at J, leaving 8 bases unmatched. Germline assignment: CDR1 MGHDK and CDR2 SYGVNS. Here the CDR3 DNA reads TGTGCCAGCAGTGAATTCCCTGGGGGGGGTACCTACGAGCAGTACTTC. Protein product: CASSEFPGGGTYEQYF.

This clone was detected a few times. CDR3 DNA sequence: TGTGCCTGGCGGCAGGGTGGCGTCCTGGGCTACACCTTC. Translated, it gives CAWRQGGVLGYTF. V gene TRBV30 combines with J gene TRBJ1-2; D may be TRBD1 (5 bases). CDR3 size: 13 residues. Trimming took off 5 bases at V and 8 bases at J, with 18 bases between the two ends. The germline gives CDR1 GTSNPN, CDR2 SVGIG (reference sequence).

This chain links TRBV7-9 with TRBJ1-2, with TRBD1 as a possible D gene (6 bases). The germline V gene encodes CDR1 SEHNR and CDR2 FQNEAQ (reference sequence). This CDR3 has 14 amino acids. Trimming stripped 1 base from V and 3 bases from J, with 9 bases between. CDR3 in DNA: TGTGCCAGCAGCTTAGTGACAGGCGACTATGGCTACACCTTC. Protein: CASSLVTGDYGYTF.

This clone was recorded a few times. The chain uses TRBV7-9 and TRBJ2-3, with TRBD2 matching 8 bases. Losses at the gene ends were 10 bases for V and 1 base for J; bases not matched to a gene: 16. The CDR3 contains 17 residues. From germline, CDR1 is SEHNR and CDR2 FQNEAQ (reference sequence). CDR3 nucleotides: TGTGCCACCGGGGGGGTGTTCGAGGCTAGGGGCACAGATACGCAGTATTTT. Residues: CATGGVFEARGTDTQYF.